The source of this TCR beta chain is a study of T cell changes during pregnancy in multiple sclerosis. The CDR3 loop spans 12 amino acids. From germline, CDR1 is SGHVS and CDR2 FNYEAQ. V lost 4 bases and J lost 8, with 9 bases in between. Only one count was recorded for this clone. Method: immunoSEQ multiplex PCR; TCRdb's copy keeps in-frame clones and lacks some. Altogether 50,000 or so clones are present, about 89% being singletons, with the ten largest covering approximately 0.45%. The sample here was CD4+ T cells from peripheral blood mononuclear cells, taken after pregnancy. The receptor's source is a female donor in good health, enrolled as a control in a pregnancy study. The V gene is TRBV7-6, the J gene TRBJ2-1; TRBD2 might be the D (6 bases). The CDR3 region is CASSSSGDEQFF. CDR3 nucleotides: TGTGCCAGCAGCTCGTCGGGGGATGAGCAGTTCTTC.